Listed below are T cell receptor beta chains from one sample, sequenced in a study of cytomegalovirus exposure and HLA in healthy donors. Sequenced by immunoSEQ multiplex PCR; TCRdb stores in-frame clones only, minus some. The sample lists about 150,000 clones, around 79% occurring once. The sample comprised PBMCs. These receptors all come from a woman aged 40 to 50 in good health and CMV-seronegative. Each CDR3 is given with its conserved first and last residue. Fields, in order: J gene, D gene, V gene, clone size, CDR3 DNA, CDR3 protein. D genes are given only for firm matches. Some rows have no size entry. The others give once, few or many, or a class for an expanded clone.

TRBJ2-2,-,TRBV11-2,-,TGTGCCAGCAGCTCTAACACCGGGGAGCTGTTTTTT,CASSSNTGELFF
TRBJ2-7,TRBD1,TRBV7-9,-,TGTGCCAGCAGCTTGACAGGGGGCGCGAAGTACTTC,CASSLTGGAKYF
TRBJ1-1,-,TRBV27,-,TGTGCCAGCAGTTCGTCCAACTCCCCCGAAGCTTTCTTT,CASSSSNSPEAFF
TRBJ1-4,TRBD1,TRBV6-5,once,TGTGCCAGCAGTTATGGTGGGACAGGGAGTGAAAAACTGTTTTTT,CASSYGGTGSEKLFF
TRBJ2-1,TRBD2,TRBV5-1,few,TGCGCCAGCAGCCCCCGGACTAGCTACAATGAGCAGTTCTTC,CASSPRTSYNEQFF
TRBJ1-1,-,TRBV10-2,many,TGCGCCAGCAGTGAGATCCAGGGGACCACTGAAGCTTTCTTT,CASSEIQGTTEAFF
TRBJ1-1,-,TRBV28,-,TGTGCCAGCATGACACAGGGTGGAGTTACTGAAGCTTTCTTT,CASMTQGGVTEAFF
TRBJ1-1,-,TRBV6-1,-,TGTGCCAGCTCCGCCCAGACAGTCTGTGAAGCTTTCTTT,CASSAQTVCEAFF
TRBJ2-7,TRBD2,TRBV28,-,TGTGCCAGCATCTCCATCCCCGGGACTAGCGGGGGGCCCTCCTACGAGCAGTACTTC,CASISIPGTSGGPSYEQYF
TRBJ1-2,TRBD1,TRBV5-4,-,TGTGCCAGCAGCTCGATGACCGGGACAGGGGTCCCTGGGTATGGCTACACCTTC,CASSSMTGTGVPGYGYTF
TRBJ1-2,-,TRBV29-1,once,TGCAGCGTTGTTCCAGGGTTGTCCTATGGCTACACCTTC,CSVVPGLSYGYTF
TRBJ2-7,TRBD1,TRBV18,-,TGTGCCAGCTCACCCGGGACAGGGGGCTTCGAGCAGTACTTC,CASSPGTGGFEQYF
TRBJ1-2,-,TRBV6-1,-,TGTGCCAGTAGAGAGGGGGGGTCCTATGGCTACACCTTC,CASREGGSYGYTF
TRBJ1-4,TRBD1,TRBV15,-,TGTGCCACCAGCAGAGATTTCTTGACAGGGACTAATGAAAAACTGTTTTTT,CATSRDFLTGTNEKLFF
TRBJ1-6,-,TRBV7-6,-,TGTGCCAGCAGCTTACCGCAGGGGAATTCACCCCTCCACTTT,CASSLPQGNSPLHF
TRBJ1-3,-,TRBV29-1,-,TGCAGCGTTTCGGGCAGGGACTCTGGAAACACCATATATTTT,CSVSGRDSGNTIYF
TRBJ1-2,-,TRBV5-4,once,TGTGCCAGCAGCTTGGCGGGGGGAACTGACTATGGCTACACCTTC,CASSLAGGTDYGYTF
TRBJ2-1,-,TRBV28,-,TGTGCCAGCGGGACACGAGGTCGCAAGCAGTTCTTC,CASGTRGRKQFF
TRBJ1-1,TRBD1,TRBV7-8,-,TGTGCCAGCAGCCACCCCGGGGACAGGGGGCTGAACACTGAAGCTTTCTTT,CASSHPGDRGLNTEAFF
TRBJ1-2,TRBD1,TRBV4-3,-,TGCGCCAGCAGCCAATGGACAGGGGATGGCTACACCTTC,CASSQWTGDGYTF
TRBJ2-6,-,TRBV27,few,TGTGCCAGCACCGTCGTCGGGATCTCTGGGGCCAACGTCCTGACTTTC,CASTVVGISGANVLTF
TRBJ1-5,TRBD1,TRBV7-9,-,TGTGCCAGCAGCTTGGACGGGACAGGGGGCCAGCCCCAGCATTTT,CASSLDGTGGQPQHF
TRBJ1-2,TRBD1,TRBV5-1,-,TGCGCCAGCAGCTTGGATCGGGACAGCGCCAATGGCTACACCTTC,CASSLDRDSANGYTF
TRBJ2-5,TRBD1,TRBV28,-,TGTGCCAGCAGTTTGTGGGGGACAGGGATCCAAGAGACCCAGTACTTC,CASSLWGTGIQETQYF
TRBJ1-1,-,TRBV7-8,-,TGTGCCAGCAGCCCGAAGCGGGGGATCGACACTGAAGCTTTCTTT,CASSPKRGIDTEAFF
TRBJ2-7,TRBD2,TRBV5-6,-,TGTGCCAGCGCCCGGGGGGGTTTAGGCGAGCAGTACTTC,CASARGGLGEQYF
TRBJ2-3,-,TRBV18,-,TGTGCCAGCTCACCTGTCGATAGCGCTGATACGCAGTATTTT,CASSPVDSADTQYF
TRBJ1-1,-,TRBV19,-,TGTGCCAGTAATTTTTTGGACAGCAAGGACACTGAAGCTTTCTTT,CASNFLDSKDTEAFF
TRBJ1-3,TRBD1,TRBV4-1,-,TGCGCCAGCAGCCAAGACCAGGGGGCCATGGGAGGAAACACCATATATTTT,CASSQDQGAMGGNTIYF
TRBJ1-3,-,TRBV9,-,TGTGCCAGCAGCGTAGAAGGGGCGACCTCTGGAAACACCATATATTTT,CASSVEGATSGNTIYF
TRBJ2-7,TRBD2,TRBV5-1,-,TGCGCCAGCTCGAGCACTAGCGGGGGGCCCCACGAGCAGTACTTC,CASSSTSGGPHEQYF
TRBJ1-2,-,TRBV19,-,TGTGCCAGTAGTATAGATTCCAGGGGCGTCGGCTATGGCTACACCTTC,CASSIDSRGVGYGYTF
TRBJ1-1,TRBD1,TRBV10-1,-,TGCGCCAGCAGTGAGTCGACAGGGTGGAACCCTGAAGCTTTCTTT,CASSESTGWNPEAFF
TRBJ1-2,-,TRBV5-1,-,TGCGCCAGCACACCCGGACAGAACTATGGCTACACCTTC,CASTPGQNYGYTF
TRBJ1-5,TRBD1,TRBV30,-,TGTGCCTGGAGTGACAGGGGGCGCAATCAGCCCCAGCATTTT,CAWSDRGRNQPQHF
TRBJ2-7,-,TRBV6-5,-,TGTGCCAGCAGTCTGGACTGGAAGTGGGACGAGCAGTACTTC,CASSLDWKWDEQYF
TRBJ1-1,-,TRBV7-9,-,TGTGCCAGCAGCGGACAGCTCTACACTGAAGCTTTCTTT,CASSGQLYTEAFF
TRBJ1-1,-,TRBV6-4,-,TGTGCCAGCAGCGCTGAGATACGTGGGGGGTATTTGGACACTGAAGCTTTCTTT,CASSAEIRGGYLDTEAFF
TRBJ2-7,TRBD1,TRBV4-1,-,TGCGCCAGCAGCCACGGGACAGGCTACTCCTACGAGCAGTACTTC,CASSHGTGYSYEQYF
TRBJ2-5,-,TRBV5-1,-,TGCGCCAGCAGCCCTGACAGGTTACAAGAGACCCAGTACTTC,CASSPDRLQETQYF
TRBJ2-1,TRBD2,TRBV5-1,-,TGCGCCAGCAGCATTCGGGGGGGCGGTGAGCAGTTCTTC,CASSIRGGGEQFF
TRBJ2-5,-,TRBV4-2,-,TGTGCCAGCAGCCAAGACCAGCGGTACCAAGAGACCCAGTACTTC,CASSQDQRYQETQYF
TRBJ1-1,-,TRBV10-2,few,TGCGCCAGCAGTGAGGGCATACTGAACACTGAAGCTTTCTTT,CASSEGILNTEAFF
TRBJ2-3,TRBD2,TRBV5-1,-,TGCGCCAGCAGGCCGGGACTAGCGGGGGCAGATACGCAGTATTTT,CASRPGLAGADTQYF
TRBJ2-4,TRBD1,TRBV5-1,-,TGCGCCAGCAAATCCGGGACAGGGGTCAATATAGCCAAAAACATTCAGTACTTC,CASKSGTGVNIAKNIQYF
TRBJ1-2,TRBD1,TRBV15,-,TGTGCCACCAGCAGAGTCGGGGGACAGCCTCACCCTAACTATGGCTACACCTTC,CATSRVGGQPHPNYGYTF
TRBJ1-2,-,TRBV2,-,TGTGCCAGCACGGAGGAGGGGAGTGAGTGGGACTATGGCTACACCTTC,CASTEEGSEWDYGYTF
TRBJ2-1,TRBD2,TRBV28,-,TGTGCCAGCAGTTTTAAGGGGCTAGCGGGTTACAATGAGCAGTTCTTC,CASSFKGLAGYNEQFF
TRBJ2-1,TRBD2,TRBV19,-,TGTGCCAGTAGTAACCAGCGGGGATATGGAGAGCAGTTCTTC,CASSNQRGYGEQFF
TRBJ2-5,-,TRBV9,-,TGTGCCAGCAGCGTAGGGTCCCAAGAGAAAGAGACCCAGTACTTC,CASSVGSQEKETQYF
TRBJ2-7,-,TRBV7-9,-,TGTGCCAGCAGCAATGGGGCAGCGCTATCTTCCTACGAGCAGTACTTC,CASSNGAALSSYEQYF
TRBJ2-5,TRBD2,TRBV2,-,TGTGCCAGCAGTGAAAGCCGGGGGGGCCTATTGGGTGAGACCCAGTACTTC,CASSESRGGLLGETQYF
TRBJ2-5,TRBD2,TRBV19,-,TGTGCCAGTAGTATTGTTTCTAGCGGGGCTGAGACCCAGTACTTC,CASSIVSSGAETQYF
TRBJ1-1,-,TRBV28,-,TGTGCCAGTCTCGCGGGGGGATGGAACACTGAAGCTTTCTTT,CASLAGGWNTEAFF
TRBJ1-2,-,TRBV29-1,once,TGCAGCGCTGGAGGGGTGTCCTATGGCTACACCTTC,CSAGGVSYGYTF
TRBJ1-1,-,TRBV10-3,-,TGTGCCTATCACGAGGCAGAGAACACTGAAGCTTTCTTT,CAYHEAENTEAFF
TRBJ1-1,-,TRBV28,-,TGTGCCAGCAGTTTATCTGGGGGCGCCGGAAGAGCTTTCTTT,CASSLSGGAGRAFF
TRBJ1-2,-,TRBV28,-,TGTGCCAGCAGTTTCCCCCTCGGACAGAGCCGGGGCTACACCTTC,CASSFPLGQSRGYTF
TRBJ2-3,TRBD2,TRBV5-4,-,TGTGCCAGCAGCCCGGGACTAGCGGGGGGGCCTATCACAGATACGCAGTATTTT,CASSPGLAGGPITDTQYF
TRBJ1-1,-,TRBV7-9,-,TGTGCCAGCAGCATCCGACAGGCCCGAACTGAAGCTTTCTTT,CASSIRQARTEAFF